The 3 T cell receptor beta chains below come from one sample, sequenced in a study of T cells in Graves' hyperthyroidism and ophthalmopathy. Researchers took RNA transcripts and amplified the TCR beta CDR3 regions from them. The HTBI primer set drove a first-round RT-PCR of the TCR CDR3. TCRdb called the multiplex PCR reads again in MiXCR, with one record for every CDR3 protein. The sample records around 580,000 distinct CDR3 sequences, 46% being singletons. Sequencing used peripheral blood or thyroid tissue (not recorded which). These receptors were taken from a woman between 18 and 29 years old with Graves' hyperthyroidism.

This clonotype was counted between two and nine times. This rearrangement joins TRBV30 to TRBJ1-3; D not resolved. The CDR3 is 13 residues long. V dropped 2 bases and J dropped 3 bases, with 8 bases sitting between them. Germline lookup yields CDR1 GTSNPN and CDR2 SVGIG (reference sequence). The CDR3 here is CAWSRGRGNTIYF. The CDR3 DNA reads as TGTGCCTGGAGTAGAGGGCGTGGAAACACCATATATTTT.

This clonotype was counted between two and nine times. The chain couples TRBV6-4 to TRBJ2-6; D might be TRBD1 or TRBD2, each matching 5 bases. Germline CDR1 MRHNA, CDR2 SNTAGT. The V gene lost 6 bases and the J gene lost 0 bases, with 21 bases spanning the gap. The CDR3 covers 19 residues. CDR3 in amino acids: CASSQETPGAFSGANVLTF. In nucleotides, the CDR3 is TGTGCCAGCAGCCAAGAGACCCCCGGGGCGTTCTCTGGGGCCAACGTCCTGACTTTC.

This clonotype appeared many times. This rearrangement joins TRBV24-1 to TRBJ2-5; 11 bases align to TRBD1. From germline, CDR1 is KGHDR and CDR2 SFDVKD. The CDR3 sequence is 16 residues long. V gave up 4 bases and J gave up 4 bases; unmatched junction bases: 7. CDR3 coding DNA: TGTGCCACCAGTGACCCTTCCGGGACAGGGGGAGAGACCCAGTACTTC. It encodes CATSDPSGTGGETQYF.